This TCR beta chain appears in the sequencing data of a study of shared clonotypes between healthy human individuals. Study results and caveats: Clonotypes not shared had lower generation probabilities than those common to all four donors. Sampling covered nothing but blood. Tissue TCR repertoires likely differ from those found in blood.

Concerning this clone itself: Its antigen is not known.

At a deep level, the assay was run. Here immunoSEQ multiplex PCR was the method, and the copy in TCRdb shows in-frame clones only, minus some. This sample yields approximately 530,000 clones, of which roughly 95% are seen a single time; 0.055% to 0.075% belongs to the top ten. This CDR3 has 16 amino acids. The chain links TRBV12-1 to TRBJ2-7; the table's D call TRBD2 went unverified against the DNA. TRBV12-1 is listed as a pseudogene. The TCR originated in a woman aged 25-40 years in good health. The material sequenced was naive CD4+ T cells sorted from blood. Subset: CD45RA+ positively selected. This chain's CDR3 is CASSQTSSGSICEQYF. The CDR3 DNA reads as TGTGCCAGCAGCCAGACCTCTAGCGGGAGTATCTGCGAGCAGTACTTC.